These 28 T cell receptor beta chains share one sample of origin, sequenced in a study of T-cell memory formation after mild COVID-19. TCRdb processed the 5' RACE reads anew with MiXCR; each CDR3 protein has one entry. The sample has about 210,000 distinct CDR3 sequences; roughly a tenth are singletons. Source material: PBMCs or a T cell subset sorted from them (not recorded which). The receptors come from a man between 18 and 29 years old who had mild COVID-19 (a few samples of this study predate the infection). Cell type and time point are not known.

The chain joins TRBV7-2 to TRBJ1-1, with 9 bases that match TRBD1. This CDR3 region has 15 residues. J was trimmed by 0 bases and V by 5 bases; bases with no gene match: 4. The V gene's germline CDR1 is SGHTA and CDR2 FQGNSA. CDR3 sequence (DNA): TGTGCCAGCAGCATAGGACAGGGGATGAACACTGAAGCTTTCTTT. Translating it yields CASSIGQGMNTEAFF. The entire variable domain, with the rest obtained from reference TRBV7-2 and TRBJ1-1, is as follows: GAGVSQSPSNKVTEKGKDVELRCDPISGHTALYWYRQSLGQGLEFLIYFQGNSAPDKSGLPSDRFSAERTGGSVSTLTIQRTQQEDSAVYLCASSIGQGMNTEAFFGQGTRLTVV.

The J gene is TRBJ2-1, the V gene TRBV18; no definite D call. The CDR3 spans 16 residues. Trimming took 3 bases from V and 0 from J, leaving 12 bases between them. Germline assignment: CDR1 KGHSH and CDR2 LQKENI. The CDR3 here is CASSPLGSRSYNEQFF. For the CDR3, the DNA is TGTGCCAGCTCACCTCTGGGCAGCCGCTCCTACAATGAGCAGTTCTTC.

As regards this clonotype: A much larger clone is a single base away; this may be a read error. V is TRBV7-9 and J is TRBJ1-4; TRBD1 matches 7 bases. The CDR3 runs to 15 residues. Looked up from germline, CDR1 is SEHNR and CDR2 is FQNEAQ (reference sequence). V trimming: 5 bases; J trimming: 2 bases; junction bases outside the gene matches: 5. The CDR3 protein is CASSPQGETNEKLFF. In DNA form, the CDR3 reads TGTGCCAGCAGCCCGCAGGGGGAGACTAATGAAAAACTGTTTTTT.

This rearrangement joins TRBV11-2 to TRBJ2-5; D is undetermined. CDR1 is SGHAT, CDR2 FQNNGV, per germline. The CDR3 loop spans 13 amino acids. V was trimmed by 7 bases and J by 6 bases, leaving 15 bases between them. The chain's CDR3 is CASTPPTEQTQYF. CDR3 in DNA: TGTGCCAGCACCCCGCCGACGGAGCAGACCCAGTACTTC. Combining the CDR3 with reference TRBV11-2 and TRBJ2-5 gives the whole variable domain EAGVAQSPRYKIIEKRQSVAFWCNPISGHATLYWYQQILGQGPKLLIQFQNNGVVDDSQLPKDRFSAERLKGVDSTLKIQPAKLEDSAVYLCASTPPTEQTQYFGPGTRLLVL.

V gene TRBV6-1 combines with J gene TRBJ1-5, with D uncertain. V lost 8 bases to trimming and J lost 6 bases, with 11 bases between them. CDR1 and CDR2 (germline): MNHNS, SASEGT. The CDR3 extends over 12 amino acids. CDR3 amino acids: CASGLIVQPQHF. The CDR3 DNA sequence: TGTGCCAGCGGACTAATTGTTCAGCCCCAGCATTTT.

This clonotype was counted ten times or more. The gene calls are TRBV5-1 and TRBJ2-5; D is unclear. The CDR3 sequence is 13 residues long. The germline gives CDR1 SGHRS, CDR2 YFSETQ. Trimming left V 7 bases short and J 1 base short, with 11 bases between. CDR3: CASDSGFQETQYF. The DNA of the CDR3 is TGCGCCAGCGACTCGGGCTTCCAAGAGACCCAGTACTTC. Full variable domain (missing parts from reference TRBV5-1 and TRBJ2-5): KAGVTQTPRYLIKTRGQQVTLSCSPISGHRSVSWYQQTPGQGLQFLFEYFSETQRNKGNFPGRFSGRQFSNSRSEMNVSTLELGDSALYLCASDSGFQETQYFGPGTRLLVL.

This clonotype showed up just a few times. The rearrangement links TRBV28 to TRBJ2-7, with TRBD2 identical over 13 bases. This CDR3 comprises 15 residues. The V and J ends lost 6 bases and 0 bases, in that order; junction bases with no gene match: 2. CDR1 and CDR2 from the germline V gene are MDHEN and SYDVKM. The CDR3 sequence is CASSTSGGASYEQYV. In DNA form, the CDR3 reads TGTGCCAGCAGCACTAGCGGGGGGGCCTCCTACGAGCAGTACGTC.

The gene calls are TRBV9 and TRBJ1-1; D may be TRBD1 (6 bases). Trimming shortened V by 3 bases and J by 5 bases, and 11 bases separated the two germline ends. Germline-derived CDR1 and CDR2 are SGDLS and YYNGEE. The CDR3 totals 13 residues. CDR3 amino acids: CASSAHRDTEAFF. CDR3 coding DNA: TGTGCCAGCAGCGCCCACAGGGATACTGAAGCTTTCTTT.

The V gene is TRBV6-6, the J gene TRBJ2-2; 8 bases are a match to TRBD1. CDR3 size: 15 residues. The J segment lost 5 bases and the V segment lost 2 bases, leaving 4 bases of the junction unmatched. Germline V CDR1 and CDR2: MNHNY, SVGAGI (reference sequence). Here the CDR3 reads CASSYGQGGTGELFF. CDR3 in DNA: TGTGCCAGCAGTTACGGACAGGGAGGTACCGGGGAGCTGTTTTTT.

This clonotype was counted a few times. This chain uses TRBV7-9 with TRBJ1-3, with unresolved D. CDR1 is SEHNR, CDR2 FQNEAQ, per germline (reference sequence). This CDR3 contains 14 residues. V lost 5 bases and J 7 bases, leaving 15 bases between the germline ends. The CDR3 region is CASSRGISRNTIYF. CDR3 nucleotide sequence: TGTGCCAGCAGCCGCGGTATTTCTAGGAACACCATATATTTT.

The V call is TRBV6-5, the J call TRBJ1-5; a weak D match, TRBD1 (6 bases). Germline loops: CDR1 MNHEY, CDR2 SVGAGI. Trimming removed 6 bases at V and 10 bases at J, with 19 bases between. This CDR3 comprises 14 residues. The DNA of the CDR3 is TGTGCCAGCAGGGGGGGGGACATCATGGGACCCCAGCATTTT. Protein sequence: CASRGGDIMGPQHF.

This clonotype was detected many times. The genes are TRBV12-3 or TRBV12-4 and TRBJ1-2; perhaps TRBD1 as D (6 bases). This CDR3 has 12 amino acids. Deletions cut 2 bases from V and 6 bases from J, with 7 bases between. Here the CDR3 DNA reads TGTGCCAGCAGTTTAAGGGGGGATGGCTACACCTTC. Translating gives CASSLRGDGYTF.

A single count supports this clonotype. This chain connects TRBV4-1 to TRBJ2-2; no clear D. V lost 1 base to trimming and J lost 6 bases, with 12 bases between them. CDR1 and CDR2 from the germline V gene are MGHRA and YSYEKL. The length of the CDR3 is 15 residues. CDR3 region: CASSQGFRMPGELFF. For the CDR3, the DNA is TGCGCCAGCAGCCAAGGGTTCAGGATGCCCGGGGAGCTGTTTTTT.

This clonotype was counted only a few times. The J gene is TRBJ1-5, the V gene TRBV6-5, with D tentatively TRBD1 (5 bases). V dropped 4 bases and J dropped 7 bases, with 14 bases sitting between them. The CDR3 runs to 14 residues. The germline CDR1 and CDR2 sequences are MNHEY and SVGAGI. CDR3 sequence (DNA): TGTGCCAGCAGTTGGGGGATACAAGGACAGCCCCAGCATTTT. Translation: CASSWGIQGQPQHF.

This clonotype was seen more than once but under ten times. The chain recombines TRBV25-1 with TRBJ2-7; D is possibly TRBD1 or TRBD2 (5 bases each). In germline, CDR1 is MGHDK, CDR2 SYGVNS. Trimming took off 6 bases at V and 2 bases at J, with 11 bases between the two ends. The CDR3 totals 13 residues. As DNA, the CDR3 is TGTGCCAGCAGCGGGGCAGGGCCCTACGAGCAGTACTTC. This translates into CASSGAGPYEQYF.

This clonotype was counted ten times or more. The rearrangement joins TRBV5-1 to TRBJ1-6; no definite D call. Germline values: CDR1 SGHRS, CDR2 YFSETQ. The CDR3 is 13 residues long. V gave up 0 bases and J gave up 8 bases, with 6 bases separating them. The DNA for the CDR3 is TGCGCCAGCAGCTTGGACCGGGATTCACCCCTCCACTTT. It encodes CASSLDRDSPLHF.

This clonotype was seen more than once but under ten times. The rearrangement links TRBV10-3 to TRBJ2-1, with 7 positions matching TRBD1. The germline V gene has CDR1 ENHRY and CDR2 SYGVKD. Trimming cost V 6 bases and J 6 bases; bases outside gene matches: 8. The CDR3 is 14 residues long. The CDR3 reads CAIRVGGGGNEQFF. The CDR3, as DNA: TGTGCCATCAGAGTAGGGGGCGGTGGCAATGAGCAGTTCTTC.

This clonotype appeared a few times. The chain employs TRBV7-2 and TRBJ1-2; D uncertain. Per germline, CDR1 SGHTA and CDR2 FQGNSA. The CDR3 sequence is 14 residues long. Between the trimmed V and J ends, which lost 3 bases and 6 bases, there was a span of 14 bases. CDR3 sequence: CASSLVKVRNGYTF. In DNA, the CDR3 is TGTGCCAGCAGCTTGGTAAAGGTCCGTAATGGCTACACCTTC.

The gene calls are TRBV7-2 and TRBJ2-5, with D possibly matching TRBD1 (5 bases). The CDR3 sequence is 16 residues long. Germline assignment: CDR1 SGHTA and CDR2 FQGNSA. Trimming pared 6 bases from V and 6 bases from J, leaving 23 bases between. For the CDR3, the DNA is TGTGCCAGCAGTCCACCAGGGATTTCGCTTGGAAAGACCCAGTACTTC. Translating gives CASSPPGISLGKTQYF.

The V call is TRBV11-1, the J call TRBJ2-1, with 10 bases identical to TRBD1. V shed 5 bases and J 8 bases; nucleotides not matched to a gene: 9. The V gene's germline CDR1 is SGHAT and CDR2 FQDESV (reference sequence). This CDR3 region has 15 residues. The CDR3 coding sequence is TGTGCCAGCAGCCCATACGGGACAGGGGTGCATGAGCAGTTCTTC. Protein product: CASSPYGTGVHEQFF.

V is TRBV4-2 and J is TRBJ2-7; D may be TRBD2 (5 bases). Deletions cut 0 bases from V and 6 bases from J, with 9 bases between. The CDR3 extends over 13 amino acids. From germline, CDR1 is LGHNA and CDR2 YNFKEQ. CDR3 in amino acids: CASSQDSGSEQYF. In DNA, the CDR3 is TGTGCCAGCAGCCAAGATTCGGGGAGCGAGCAGTACTTC.

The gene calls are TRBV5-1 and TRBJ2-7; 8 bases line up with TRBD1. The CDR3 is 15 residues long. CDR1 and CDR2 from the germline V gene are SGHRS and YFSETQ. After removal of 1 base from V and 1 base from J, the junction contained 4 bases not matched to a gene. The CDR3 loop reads CASSLWTGQSYEQYF. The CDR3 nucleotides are TGCGCCAGCAGCTTGTGGACAGGGCAATCCTACGAGCAGTACTTC.

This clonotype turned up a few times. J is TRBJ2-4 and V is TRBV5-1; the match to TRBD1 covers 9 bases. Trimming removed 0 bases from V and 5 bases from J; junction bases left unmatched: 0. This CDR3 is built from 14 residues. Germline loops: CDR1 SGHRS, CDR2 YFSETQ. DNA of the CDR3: TGCGCCAGCAGCTTGGGGACAGGGGAAAACATTCAGTACTTC. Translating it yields CASSLGTGENIQYF.

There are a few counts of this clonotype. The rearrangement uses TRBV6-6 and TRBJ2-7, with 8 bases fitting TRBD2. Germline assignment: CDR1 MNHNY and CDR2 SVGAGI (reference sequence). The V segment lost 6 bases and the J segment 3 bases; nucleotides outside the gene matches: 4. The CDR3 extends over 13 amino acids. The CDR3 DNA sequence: TGTGCCAGCAGGCGGGGGGAGAGCTACGAGCAGTACTTC. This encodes CASRRGESYEQYF.

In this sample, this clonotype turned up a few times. The CDR3 nucleotides are TGCGCCAGCAGCTCGGGGCCCGGAGCTATAGAGACCCAGTACTTC. Encoded protein: CASSSGPGAIETQYF. The chain joins TRBV5-1 to TRBJ2-5; D tentatively fits TRBD1 or TRBD2 (5 bases each). Germline V gene lookup returns CDR1 SGHRS and CDR2 YFSETQ. Trimming stripped 3 bases from V and 4 bases from J, with 16 bases between. The CDR3 extends over 15 amino acids.

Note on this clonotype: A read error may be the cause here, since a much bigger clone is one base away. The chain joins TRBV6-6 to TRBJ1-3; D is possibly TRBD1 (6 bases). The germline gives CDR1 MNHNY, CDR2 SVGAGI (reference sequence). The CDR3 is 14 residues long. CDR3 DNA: TGTGCCAGCAGGGGGGACACCTCTGGAAACACCGTATATTTT. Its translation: CASRGDTSGNTVYF.

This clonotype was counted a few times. CDR3: CASRTPRQGYYEQYV. Written as DNA, the CDR3 is TGTGCCAGCAGGACTCCCCGTCAGGGGTACTACGAGCAGTACGTC. The chain recombines TRBV6-2 or TRBV6-3 with TRBJ2-7; possible D gene TRBD1, 6 bases. V was shortened by 6 bases and J by 3 bases, with 18 bases between the two germline ends. The CDR3 extends over 15 amino acids. Per germline, CDR1 MNHEY and CDR2 SVGEGT.

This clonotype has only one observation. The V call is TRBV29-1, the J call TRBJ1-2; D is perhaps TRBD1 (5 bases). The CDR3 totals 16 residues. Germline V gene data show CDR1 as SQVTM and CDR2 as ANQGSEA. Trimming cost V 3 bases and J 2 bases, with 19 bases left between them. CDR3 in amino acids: CSVDSDGAGTNYGYTF. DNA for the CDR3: TGCAGCGTTGACTCTGATGGGGCAGGGACCAACTATGGCTACACCTTC.